These 9 T cell receptor beta chains were sequenced from one sample in a study of T cell changes during pregnancy in multiple sclerosis. The table came from immunoSEQ multiplex PCR; TCRdb's copy has only in-frame clones and leaves some out. The sample lists around 34,000 clones, 90% occurring once. The sample consisted of CD8+ T cells from peripheral blood mononuclear cells, taken after pregnancy. The origin of the receptors is a female donor with multiple sclerosis, enrolled in a pregnancy study.

This clone appeared a few times. The chain has TRBV6-6 and TRBJ1-6; 8 bases match TRBD1. CDR1 is MNHNY, CDR2 SVGAGI, per germline (reference sequence). J was trimmed by 6 bases and V by 5 bases; bases with no gene match: 3. This CDR3 is built from 14 residues. CDR3 sequence: CASSATGGNSPLHF. CDR3 nucleotides: TGTGCCAGCAGTGCTACAGGGGGTAATTCACCCCTCCACTTT.

V and J are TRBV4-1 and TRBJ1-1; D not certain. V was pared by 0 bases and J by 1 base, with 6 bases between. The germline CDR1 and CDR2 sequences are MGHRA and YSYEKL. The CDR3 is 14 residues long. CDR3 protein: CASSQEPENTEAFF. DNA of the CDR3: TGCGCCAGCAGCCAAGAGCCAGAGAACACTGAAGCTTTCTTT.

V usage is TRBV23-1 and J usage is TRBJ1-5; 7 bases match TRBD1. TRBV23-1 is an open reading frame, and its role is uncertain. CDR3 length: 16 amino acids. V was clipped by 2 bases and J by 6 bases; unmatched bases: 10. This chain's CDR3 is CASSQPTDRDSQPQHF. CDR3 nucleotide sequence: TGCGCCAGCAGTCAACCTACCGACAGGGACAGTCAGCCCCAGCATTTT.

The chain couples TRBV4-3 to TRBJ2-7; 15 positions agree with TRBD2. Losses at the gene ends were 5 bases for V and 7 bases for J; bases not matched to a gene: 6. The germline gives CDR1 LGHNA, CDR2 YSLEER. CDR3 length: 15 residues. CDR3 bases: TGCGCCAGCAGCGATGGACTAGCGGGGGGGCAAGAGCAGTACTTC. It is translated as CASSDGLAGGQEQYF.

This clone showed up just once. The rearrangement uses TRBV18 and TRBJ1-5, with D perhaps TRBD1 (6 bases). V lost 4 bases to trimming and J lost 5 bases, with 18 bases between them. The CDR3 runs 16 residues. Looked up from germline, CDR1 is KGHSH and CDR2 is LQKENI. CDR3: CASSLVRQGHDQPQHF. In nucleotides, the CDR3 is TGTGCCAGCTCACTGGTGCGGCAGGGACATGATCAGCCCCAGCATTTT.

CDR3 coding DNA: TGTGCCAGCAGCTTAAGTGGACAGGCTTGGACAGATACGCAGTATTTT. Protein sequence: CASSLSGQAWTDTQYF. The rearrangement joins TRBV7-6 to TRBJ2-3; 7 bases are a match to TRBD1. Germline CDR1 reads SGHVS; CDR2 reads FNYEAQ. This CDR3 has 16 amino acids. The junction had 8 bases not matched to a gene; V was cut back by 2 bases and J by 3 bases.

The chain combines TRBV4-1 with TRBJ1-2; 7 positions match TRBD1. With 2 bases clipped from V and 2 bases from J, the junction kept 5 bases outside the gene matches. The CDR3 contains 15 residues. Germline V gene sequence: CDR1 MGHRA, CDR2 YSYEKL. CDR3 sequence: CASSQTQGSNYGYTF. CDR3 coding DNA: TGCGCCAGCAGCCAAACACAGGGGAGCAACTATGGCTACACCTTC.

V gene TRBV5-6 combines with J gene TRBJ2-7, with D perhaps TRBD1 (5 bases). Germline CDR1 is SGHDT and CDR2 is YYEEEE. V lost 4 bases to trimming and J lost 0 bases, with 23 bases between them. The CDR3 is made up of 18 amino acids. The CDR3 here is CASSLGAGKSISSYEQYF. The CDR3 nucleotides are TGTGCCAGCAGCCTAGGGGCAGGGAAAAGCATAAGCTCCTACGAGCAGTACTTC.

This clone came up once. This chain uses TRBV7-6 with TRBJ2-5, with TRBD2 matching over 8 bases. This CDR3 region has 14 residues. J was trimmed by 4 bases and V by 5 bases; bases with no gene match: 6. The germline gives CDR1 SGHVS, CDR2 FNYEAQ. CDR3 in amino acids: CASSTGTSGETQYF. In DNA, the CDR3 is TGTGCCAGCAGCACCGGGACTAGTGGAGAGACCCAGTACTTC.